The 27 T cell receptor beta chains below come from one sample, sequenced in a study of cytomegalovirus exposure and HLA in healthy donors. Researchers ran the PCR with 60 Vbeta and 13 Jbeta primers. The table came from immunoSEQ multiplex PCR; TCRdb's copy has only in-frame clones and leaves some out. The sample table sets out around 76,000 clones. The sample taken for sequencing was PBMCs. All receptors derive from a boy aged 5-17 years in good health and CMV-seronegative.

This chain uses TRBV7-8 with TRBJ2-7, with 10 nucleotides matching TRBD2. Per the germline V gene, CDR1 is SGHVS and CDR2 is FQNEAQ. The CDR3 totals 16 residues. With V trimmed by 5 bases and J by 3 bases, 10 bases remained unmatched. The CDR3 loop is CASSLLLAGEVYEQYF. Here the CDR3 DNA reads TGTGCCAGCAGCCTCCTCCTAGCGGGAGAGGTCTACGAGCAGTACTTC.

The chain is built from TRBV5-1 and TRBJ1-2; tentatively, D is TRBD1 (5 bases). Trimming cost V 5 bases and J 4 bases, with 18 bases left between them. The V gene's germline CDR1 is SGHRS and CDR2 YFSETQ. CDR3 length equals 15 residues. The chain's CDR3 is CASSYPGSRAYGYTF. CDR3 nucleotides: TGCGCCAGCAGTTATCCGGGCTCCAGGGCCTATGGCTACACCTTC.

The V gene is TRBV5-1, the J gene TRBJ2-3, with 10 bases lining up with TRBD2. The V gene's germline CDR1 is SGHRS and CDR2 YFSETQ. This CDR3 spans 18 amino acids. The ends lost 0 bases at V and 0 bases at J; junction bases unmatched: 7. The CDR3 spells CASSLETSGVTSTDTQYF. The CDR3 DNA reads TGCGCCAGCAGCTTGGAAACTAGCGGGGTTACTAGCACAGATACGCAGTATTTT.

The chain uses TRBV30 and TRBJ2-3; D gene unclear. Trimming removed 1 base at V and 2 bases at J, with 13 bases between. Per the germline V gene, CDR1 is GTSNPN and CDR2 is SVGIG (reference sequence). The CDR3 consists of 15 residues. The CDR3 DNA is TGTGCCTGGAGTGCGACTCGTCACTCCACAGATACGCAGTATTTT. Protein: CAWSATRHSTDTQYF.

The rearrangement links TRBV18 to TRBJ2-7; D not resolved. CDR1 is KGHSH, CDR2 LQKENI, per germline. Trimming pared 3 bases from V and 0 bases from J, leaving 6 bases between. This CDR3 has 13 residues. The CDR3 spells CASSPTFSYEQYF. For the CDR3, the DNA is TGTGCCAGCTCACCGACTTTCTCCTACGAGCAGTACTTC.

The chain joins TRBV2 to TRBJ1-2; D is uncertain. The CDR3 totals 16 residues. Germline V gene sequence: CDR1 SNHLY, CDR2 FYNNEI. Trimming stripped 6 bases from V and 1 base from J, with 18 bases between. The CDR3 DNA is TGTGCCAGCAGGCCCAGGCCCAAACCAAATAACTATGGCTACACCTTC. Its translation: CASRPRPKPNNYGYTF.

The chain's CDR3 is CASSPRDLAGEQYF. The DNA of the CDR3 is TGTGCCAGCAGTCCCCGGGACTTAGCGGGCGAGCAGTACTTC. This rearrangement joins TRBV6-6 to TRBJ2-7; 7 bases line up with TRBD2. The CDR3 runs 14 residues. The trim removed 5 bases at V and 6 bases at J, leaving 10 bases unmatched. Germline CDR1 MNHNY, CDR2 SVGAGI (reference sequence).

The CDR3 DNA is TGTGCCTCCCAAAGGTTTGGGACAGCGAACACTGAAGCTTTCTTT. The encoded protein is CASQRFGTANTEAFF. The V gene is TRBV30, the J gene TRBJ1-1, with 7 bases that match TRBD1. The CDR3 spans 15 residues. V was clipped by 7 bases and J by 1 base; unmatched bases: 12. The germline V gene encodes CDR1 GTSNPN and CDR2 SVGIG (reference sequence).

The chain combines TRBV19 with TRBJ1-5; tentatively, D is TRBD1 (6 bases). The V end was cut by 7 bases, the J end by 0 bases, with 13 bases between. Germline V gives CDR1 LNHDA, CDR2 SQIVND (reference sequence). CDR3 size: 15 residues. CDR3 in DNA: TGTGCCAGTAACGAGGACAGTTATAGCAATCAGCCCCAGCATTTT. Translated, it gives CASNEDSYSNQPQHF.

For the CDR3, the DNA is TGTGCCAGTAGTATGTTCGGCGGGAGAGGTTCCGGGGAGCTGTTTTTT. Translation: CASSMFGGRGSGELFF. The rearrangement uses TRBV19 and TRBJ2-2; 7 bases agree with TRBD2. This CDR3 is built from 16 residues. V lost 3 bases and J lost 6; bases outside the gene matches: 10. Germline lookup yields CDR1 LNHDA and CDR2 SQIVND (reference sequence).

On this clone itself: An end of the junction does not agree with germline; a read error may underlie this. V is TRBV9 and J is TRBJ1-2; TRBD1 matches at 7 bases. CDR3 length equals 15 residues. Germline lookup yields CDR1 SGDLS and CDR2 YYNGEE. The CDR3 bases are TGTGTCAGCAGCGTAGAAACAGGGGAGTTAGATGGCTACACCTTC. It specifies CVSSVETGELDGYTF. Full variable domain (outside the CDR3, taken from reference TRBV9 and TRBJ1-2): DSGVTQTPKHLITATGQRVTLRCSPRSGDLSVYWYQQSLDQGLQFLIQYYNGEERAKGNILERFSAQQFPDLHSELNLSSLELGDSALYFCVSSVETGELDGYTFGSGTRLTVV.

Worth noting for this clone: The sample holds other DNA sequences that translate to the same CDR3. The J gene is TRBJ1-1, the V gene TRBV5-1; D is undetermined. The germline V and J ends were trimmed by 4 bases and 1 base, with 8 bases remaining between them. Germline V gene lookup returns CDR1 SGHRS and CDR2 YFSETQ. The CDR3 extends over 13 amino acids. CDR3 sequence (DNA): TGCGCCAGCAGCCGAGGGCAGAACACTGAAGCTTTCTTT. It yields the protein CASSRGQNTEAFF.

DNA of the CDR3: TGTGCCAGCAGCGAGGGGTTGGGCCCCCAAGAGACCCAGTACTTC. Translated, it gives CASSEGLGPQETQYF. This chain joins TRBV9 and TRBJ2-5; possible D gene TRBD1, 5 bases. Trimming removed 3 bases from V and 1 base from J, with 13 bases in between. This CDR3 is 15 amino acids long. Germline V gene lookup returns CDR1 SGDLS and CDR2 YYNGEE.

The V call is TRBV5-8, the J call TRBJ2-1; 10 nucleotides match TRBD2. Losses at the gene ends were 4 bases for V and 4 bases for J; bases not matched to a gene: 5. The germline gives CDR1 SGHTS, CDR2 YDEGEE. The CDR3 consists of 15 residues. The CDR3, as DNA: TGTGCCAGCAGCCCAGGACTAGCGGCGTACAATGAGCAGTTCTTC. It is translated as CASSPGLAAYNEQFF.

V usage is TRBV19 and J usage is TRBJ2-1, with D possibly matching TRBD2 (6 bases). CDR3 length equals 14 residues. Germline V gene lookup returns CDR1 LNHDA and CDR2 SQIVND (reference sequence). Trimming removed 5 bases from V and 0 bases from J, with 8 bases in between. The CDR3 region has the DNA TGTGCCAGTAGTCGGAGGGGCTCCTACAATGAGCAGTTCTTC. Translated: CASSRRGSYNEQFF. Supplemented by reference TRBV19 and TRBJ2-1, the full variable domain reads DGGITQSPKYLFRKEGQNVTLSCEQNLNHDAMYWYRQDPGQGLRLIYYSQIVNDFQKGDIAEGYSVSREKKESFPLTVTSAQKNPTAFYLCASSRRGSYNEQFFGPGTRLTVL.

V usage is TRBV5-8 and J usage is TRBJ1-5; 8 nucleotides agree with TRBD1. The CDR3 runs to 15 residues. The V segment lost 4 bases and the J segment 3 bases; nucleotides outside the gene matches: 6. Germline values: CDR1 SGHTS, CDR2 YDEGEE. CDR3 sequence reads: CASSTGQGANQPQHF. The CDR3 DNA follows: TGTGCCAGCAGCACAGGACAGGGTGCCAATCAGCCCCAGCATTTT.

The gene calls are TRBV5-1 and TRBJ2-3; perhaps TRBD1 as D (5 bases). Trimming removed 0 bases from V and 2 bases from J, with 10 bases in between. The V gene's germline CDR1 is SGHRS and CDR2 YFSETQ. The CDR3 is 15 residues long. The CDR3 DNA sequence: TGCGCCAGCAGCTTGGTGGACATAAACACAGATACGCAGTATTTT. Residues: CASSLVDINTDTQYF.

The chain combines TRBV30 with TRBJ2-2, with 8 bases lining up with TRBD2. Unmatched junction bases numbered 7, after V lost 5 bases and J lost 5 bases. This CDR3 has 14 residues. Germline CDR1 and CDR2: GTSNPN and SVGIG (reference sequence). DNA of the CDR3: TGTGCCTGGGGAGCGGGAGTAGGTACCGGGGAGCTGTTTTTT. Its translation is CAWGAGVGTGELFF.

This chain uses TRBV4-1 with TRBJ1-2; TRBD1 agrees at 7 bases. CDR3 size: 14 residues. V lost 0 bases to trimming and J lost 4 bases; unmatched junction nucleotides: 2. Germline V gene sequence: CDR1 MGHRA, CDR2 YSYEKL. The DNA of the CDR3 is TGCGCCAGCAGCCAAGAAGGGGGCGGCTATGGCTACACCTTC. Its translation is CASSQEGGGYGYTF.

The rearrangement uses TRBV19 and TRBJ2-6, with TRBD1 matching 9 bases. In germline, CDR1 is LNHDA, CDR2 SQIVND (reference sequence). V was pared by 2 bases and J by 0 bases, with 5 bases of the junction left unmatched. This CDR3 has 18 residues. CDR3 loop: CASSITTGGLSGANVLTF. The CDR3 DNA is TGTGCCAGTAGTATAACGACAGGGGGACTCTCTGGGGCCAACGTCCTGACTTTC. The full variable domain, in which reference TRBV19 and TRBJ2-6 provide the parts outside the CDR3, is DGGITQSPKYLFRKEGQNVTLSCEQNLNHDAMYWYRQDPGQGLRLIYYSQIVNDFQKGDIAEGYSVSREKKESFPLTVTSAQKNPTAFYLCASSITTGGLSGANVLTFGAGSRLTVL.

The V gene is TRBV13, the J gene TRBJ1-2, with 7 bases fitting TRBD1. Per germline, CDR1 PRHDT and CDR2 FYEKMQ (reference sequence). This CDR3 comprises 14 residues. Losses at the gene ends were 4 bases for V and 3 bases for J; bases not matched to a gene: 5. For the CDR3, the DNA is TGTGCCAGCAGCTCGGACAGGTTTTACTATGGCTACACCTTC. Its protein is CASSSDRFYYGYTF.

This chain connects TRBV6-5 to TRBJ1-2; TRBD1 matches at 7 bases. From germline, CDR1 is MNHEY and CDR2 SVGAGI. J lost 4 bases, V lost 6 bases, and 8 bases had no gene match. The CDR3 sequence is 14 residues long. The CDR3 sequence is CASSKDRDSYGYTF. CDR3 nucleotide sequence: TGTGCCAGCAGCAAAGACAGGGACTCCTATGGCTACACCTTC.

V is TRBV19 and J is TRBJ1-2; 12 bases are a match to TRBD1. Germline CDR1 and CDR2: LNHDA and SQIVND (reference sequence). This CDR3 is built from 17 residues. After removal of 3 bases from V and 5 bases from J, the junction contained 10 bases not matched to a gene. The CDR3 here is CASSIGDRGLPIYGYTF. CDR3 nucleotides: TGTGCCAGTAGTATCGGGGACAGGGGGCTCCCCATTTATGGCTACACCTTC.

The genes are TRBV30 and TRBJ2-6; D is unresolved. The CDR3 contains 16 residues. V lost 0 bases, J lost 4 bases, and 13 bases lay in between. CDR1 is GTSNPN, CDR2 SVGIG, per germline (reference sequence). As DNA, the CDR3 is TGTGCCTGGAGTGTACTCGGGTCTCACGGGGCCAACGTCCTGACTTTC. As protein: CAWSVLGSHGANVLTF.

The rearrangement joins TRBV7-9 to TRBJ1-5; 7 nucleotides line up with TRBD1. Germline CDR1 is SEHNR and CDR2 is FQNEAQ (reference sequence). The ends lost 1 base at V and 2 bases at J; junction bases unmatched: 8. CDR3 length equals 17 residues. The CDR3 region has the DNA TGTGCCAGCAGCTTAGTGGCAGGGGGTCCGGGCAATCAGCCCCAGCATTTT. Amino acid sequence: CASSLVAGGPGNQPQHF. The entire variable domain, with the rest obtained from reference TRBV7-9 and TRBJ1-5, is as follows: DTGVSQNPRHKITKRGQNVTFRCDPISEHNRLYWYRQTLGQGPEFLTYFQNEAQLEKSRLLSDRFSAERPKGSFSTLEIQRTEQGDSAMYLCASSLVAGGPGNQPQHFGDGTRLSIL.

The chain combines TRBV27 with TRBJ1-3; a possible D gene is TRBD1 (6 bases). V was trimmed by 4 bases and J by 0 bases, leaving 10 bases between them. The CDR3 extends over 15 amino acids. The germline gives CDR1 MNHEY, CDR2 SMNVEV (reference sequence). CDR3 sequence: CASSYQGNSGNTIYF. The DNA for the CDR3 is TGTGCCAGCAGTTATCAGGGGAACTCTGGAAACACCATATATTTT.

V gene TRBV6-6 combines with J gene TRBJ1-5; 7 bases map to TRBD1. In germline, CDR1 is MNHNY, CDR2 SVGAGI (reference sequence). The CDR3 has 16 residues. V gave up 2 bases and J gave up 0 bases; unmatched junction bases: 4. The CDR3 is CASSYRTGDSNQPQHF. CDR3 DNA: TGTGCCAGCAGTTACCGGACAGGAGATAGCAATCAGCCCCAGCATTTT.